This T cell receptor (beta chain) was retrieved from a study of Ad26.COV2.S vaccination and SARS-CoV-2 variants. Turning to the study itself: It was the COV1001 Ad26.COV2.S trial arm that included the donor. Notes on the study in general: Once vaccination had occurred, spike-specific CD8+ and CD4+ T cell responses reportedly showed substantial breadth.

Treatment here: around 19 received Ad26.COV2.S at low or high dose, single or two shots; 5 received placebo; per-sample allocation not given. The study sampled participants on day 63 after the first vaccine or placebo injection. As concerns this clone: Its target is unknown.

The CDR3 has 15 residues. The J segment lost 0 bases and the V segment lost 5 bases, leaving 6 bases of the junction unmatched. The V gene's germline CDR1 is SGHVS and CDR2 FNYEAQ. The data were produced by immunoSEQ multiplex PCR, yet TCRdb's version contains in-frame clones alone and is incomplete. The sample shows approximately 350,000 clones, roughly 84% of them seen only once. This clonotype originated in a person aged 18-60 years who received the Ad26.COV2.S COVID-19 vaccine or a placebo. The rearrangement uses TRBV7-6 and TRBJ2-7, with 8 positions matching TRBD1. This sample comprised peripheral blood, obtained in a trial of Ad26.COV2.S vaccine versus placebo. Written as DNA, the CDR3 is TGTGCCAGCAGCGCGACAGGGGTCGGCTCCTACGAGCAGTACTTC. The encoded protein is CASSATGVGSYEQYF.